One and the same sample provided the 18 T cell receptor beta chains below, sequenced in a study of blood T cells in healthy people across ages. Sample-barcoded 5' priming and a J-beta primer mix drove a second PCR of about 6 to 12 cycles. A single record per CDR3 protein comes from TCRdb applying MiXCR to the 5' RACE reads. The data hold under 1 million distinct CDR3 sequences, with under 45% observed a single time. Sequenced input: blood. These receptors all come from a man between 60 and 75 years old in good health.

This clonotype was picked up many times. The V gene is TRBV6-2 or TRBV6-3, the J gene TRBJ2-1, with 11 bases aligning to TRBD2. This CDR3 is 16 amino acids long. Per the germline V gene, CDR1 is MNHEY and CDR2 is SVGEGT. J gave up 5 bases and V 2 bases, and 5 bases lay outside the gene matches. CDR3 sequence: CASSYVLAGGNNEQFF. As DNA, the CDR3 is TGTGCCAGCAGTTACGTGTTAGCGGGGGGGAACAATGAGCAGTTCTTC.

A note on this clonotype: A much larger clone differs from this one at a single base, so this may be a read error. The CDR3, as DNA: TGTGCCATCAGTGAAAGGGACAACTCCTACGGGCAGTACTTC. Translating it yields CAISERDNSYGQYF. V is TRBV10-3 and J is TRBJ2-4; D perhaps matches TRBD1 (6 bases). Trimming cost V 3 bases and J 13 bases, with 19 bases left between them. The CDR3 is 14 amino acids. Germline V lookup: CDR1 ENHRY, CDR2 SYGVKD.

This clonotype was seen repeatedly, ten times or more. This chain connects TRBV4-1 to TRBJ1-5, with D possibly matching TRBD1 (5 bases). The CDR3 sequence is 15 residues long. V lost 0 bases, J lost 5 bases, and 11 bases lay in between. The germline V gene has CDR1 MGHRA and CDR2 YSYEKL. CDR3 in DNA: TGCGCCAGCAGCCAAGAGGCCAGGGTACATCAGCCCCAGCATTTT. Its translation: CASSQEARVHQPQHF.

V is TRBV6-2 or TRBV6-3 and J is TRBJ2-1, with TRBD2 matching over 10 bases. CDR1 is MNHEY, CDR2 SVGEGT, per germline. V shed 6 bases, J shed 10 bases, and the junction held 18 bases outside the gene matches. The CDR3 spans 17 residues. The CDR3 nucleotides read TGTGCCAGCAGACTCCCTGACTGGAGCGGGGGGGCCAGGGAGCAGTTCTTC. Translated: CASRLPDWSGGAREQFF.

The sample holds a few counts of this clonotype. The chain employs TRBV9 and TRBJ1-6; the match to TRBD1 covers 12 bases. V trimming: 3 bases; J trimming: 8 bases; junction bases outside the gene matches: 3. This CDR3 has 15 residues. Germline V lookup: CDR1 SGDLS, CDR2 YYNGEE. The CDR3 loop is CASSAGTGGDSPLHF. Here the CDR3 DNA reads TGTGCCAGCAGCGCTGGGACAGGGGGCGATTCACCCCTCCACTTT.

About this clonotype itself: The junction shows a germline mismatch at one end, possibly a read error. The gene calls are TRBV24-1 and TRBJ2-1; TRBD2 aligns across 9 bases. Per germline, CDR1 KGHDR and CDR2 SFDVKD. This CDR3 has 17 residues. CDR3 DNA sequence: TGTGCCGCCAGTGATTTTCGAAAGGCGGGGGGGCATAATGAGCAGTTCTTC. This gives the protein CAASDFRKAGGHNEQFF.

This clonotype was detected a few times. J is TRBJ2-6 and V is TRBV14; a possible D gene is TRBD2 (5 bases). V lost 1 base to trimming and J lost 11 bases, with 9 bases between them. Germline V gene lookup returns CDR1 SGHDN and CDR2 FVKESK. There are 13 residues in the CDR3. The CDR3 coding sequence is TGTGCCAGCAGCCAAGGGTTCGGGGACGTCCTGACTTTC. As protein: CASSQGFGDVLTF.

The sample holds a few counts of this clonotype. V gene TRBV10-3 combines with J gene TRBJ2-3, with D possibly matching TRBD1 (6 bases). Trimming shortened V by 11 bases and J by 2 bases, and 14 bases separated the two germline ends. The CDR3 loop spans 13 amino acids. Germline V lookup: CDR1 ENHRY, CDR2 SYGVKD. The CDR3 DNA sequence: TGTGCCTCAAACAGGGATCACACAGATACGCAGTATTTT. Translated: CASNRDHTDTQYF.

This clonotype was detected only a few times. The rearrangement links TRBV9 to TRBJ2-7; D unclear. CDR1 and CDR2 from the germline V gene are SGDLS and YYNGEE. V was pared by 0 bases and J by 3 bases, with 16 bases between. This CDR3 has 16 amino acids. CDR3 nucleotide sequence: TGTGCCAGCAGCGTAGGGTCCTCCTTTGATGGCTACGAGCAGTACTTC. Translation gives CASSVGSSFDGYEQYF.

This clonotype was seen a few times. CDR3 DNA: TGTGCCAGCAGTTCGGACGGGACGACCTACGAGCAGTACTTC. Protein: CASSSDGTTYEQYF. The chain links TRBV6-6 to TRBJ2-7; D might be TRBD1 or TRBD2, each matching 5 bases. V was cut by 4 bases and J by 2 bases, with 12 bases left in between. The CDR3 runs 14 residues. Germline loops: CDR1 MNHNY, CDR2 SVGAGI (reference sequence).

The chain joins TRBV15 to TRBJ2-7; D possibly corresponds to TRBD1 (5 bases). The germline V and J ends were trimmed by 5 bases and 4 bases, with 12 bases remaining between them. This CDR3 has 13 amino acids. Germline V gene sequence: CDR1 LNHNV, CDR2 YYDKDF (reference sequence). Written as DNA, the CDR3 is TGTGCCACCAGCCCCGTGGCAGGGTACGAGCAGTACTTC. This sequence encodes CATSPVAGYEQYF.

Concerning this clonotype itself: Germline is not matched at one junction end, which may reflect a read error. The chain combines TRBV5-1 with TRBJ1-2; 9 bases are shared with TRBD1. Germline CDR1 is SGHRS and CDR2 is YFSETQ. The CDR3 loop spans 13 amino acids. DNA of the CDR3: TGCACCAGCAGCTTGGGACAGGGCGATGGCTACACCTTC. Amino acid sequence: CTSSLGQGDGYTF.

This clonotype was counted only a few times. This sequence joins TRBV7-9 and TRBJ1-1, with 7 bases aligning to TRBD1. CDR1 is SEHNR and CDR2 is FQNEAQ in the germline V gene (reference sequence). V shed 5 bases and J 5 bases; nucleotides not matched to a gene: 8. The CDR3 is made up of 14 amino acids. CDR3 DNA: TGTGCCAGCAGCCCAGGGGGGGCTGGAACTGAAGCTTTCTTT. The encoded protein is CASSPGGAGTEAFF.

The chain recombines TRBV4-2 with TRBJ2-7; 7 nucleotides line up with TRBD2. The CDR3 length is 13 residues. Germline values: CDR1 LGHNA, CDR2 YNFKEQ. V gave up 1 base and J gave up 11 bases; unmatched junction bases: 8. The CDR3 sequence is CASSQVREGTKYF. The CDR3 coding sequence is TGTGCCAGCAGCCAAGTAAGGGAGGGGACCAAGTACTTC.

This clonotype was observed a few times. V is TRBV7-3 and J is TRBJ2-4, with D tentatively TRBD1 or TRBD2 (6 bases each). The J call is uncertain, as TRBJ2-7 better fits the DNA end. CDR3 length: 14 residues. The germline CDR1 and CDR2 sequences are SGHTA and FQGTGA. This CDR3 is CASSLTGGRFEQYF. As DNA, the CDR3 is TGTGCCAGCAGCTTAACTGGGGGGCGCTTCGAGCAGTACTTC.

The rearrangement joins TRBV7-2 to TRBJ1-5; 8 nucleotides match TRBD1. CDR1 and CDR2 (germline): SGHTA, FQGNSA. The junction had 8 bases not matched to a gene; V was cut back by 5 bases and J by 2 bases. The CDR3 totals 16 residues. The CDR3 DNA follows: TGTGCCAGCAGCACCCGGACAGGGATTCGCAATCAGCCCCAGCATTTT. Its protein is CASSTRTGIRNQPQHF.

The rearrangement joins TRBV12-3 or TRBV12-4 to TRBJ2-3; 8 positions agree with TRBD1. The J segment lost 1 base and the V segment lost 6 bases, leaving 6 bases of the junction unmatched. The CDR3 has 15 amino acids. The CDR3 spells CASRVGQGGTDTQYF. DNA for the CDR3: TGTGCCAGCAGAGTAGGACAGGGTGGCACAGATACGCAGTATTTT.

There are a few counts of this clonotype. The rearrangement links TRBV12-3 or TRBV12-4 to TRBJ1-6; no reliable D call. V was shortened by 5 bases and J by 7 bases, with 12 bases between the two germline ends. This CDR3 spans 14 amino acids. The CDR3, as DNA: TGTGCCAGCAGTCAGGAGGGAAGCAATTCACCCCTCCACTTT. This gives the protein CASSQEGSNSPLHF.